This entry lists 11 T cell receptor beta chains sequenced from one sample in a study of shared clonotypes between healthy human individuals. The repertoire was sequenced with immunoSEQ multiplex PCR; TCRdb's copy has only in-frame clones and lacks some. The data show 2 million or so clones, approximately 95% seen once. What was sequenced was naive CD4+ T cells sorted from blood. The sample's subset: CD45RA+ positively selected. The receptors come from a man in his late teens or twenties in good health.

This clone was recorded once. The V and J genes are TRBV30 and TRBJ1-2, with D possibly being TRBD1 (6 bases). Germline assignment: CDR1 GTSNPN and CDR2 SVGIG (reference sequence). The CDR3 length is 13 residues. V lost 2 bases to trimming and J lost 6 bases, with 13 bases between them. The chain's CDR3 is CAWSHGQSNGYTF. The CDR3 DNA sequence: TGTGCCTGGAGTCATGGACAGTCCAATGGCTACACCTTC.

The chain is built from TRBV5-1 and TRBJ1-3, with a weak D call TRBD1 (5 bases). V was pared by 1 base and J by 2 bases, with 13 bases between. The length of the CDR3 is 16 residues. Germline V gene lookup returns CDR1 SGHRS and CDR2 YFSETQ. The CDR3 protein is CASSLLQGNAGNTIYF. As DNA, the CDR3 is TGCGCCAGCAGCTTGCTCCAGGGTAACGCTGGAAACACCATATATTTT.

The V and J genes are TRBV7-8 and TRBJ2-2, with 7 bases aligning to TRBD2. The J segment lost 3 bases and the V segment lost 3 bases, leaving 1 base of the junction unmatched. CDR1 and CDR2 from the germline V gene are SGHVS and FQNEAQ. There are 14 residues in the CDR3. Here the CDR3 reads CASSFTSDTGELFF. The CDR3, as DNA: TGTGCCAGCAGCTTTACTAGCGACACCGGGGAGCTGTTTTTT.

Concerning this clone itself: In the same sample, other DNA sequences code for this CDR3. The chain employs TRBV6-5 and TRBJ1-1; weak D call: TRBD1 (5 bases). Deletions cut 2 bases from V and 1 base from J, with 8 bases between. Germline loops: CDR1 MNHEY, CDR2 SVGAGI. The CDR3 is made up of 14 amino acids. The CDR3 nucleotides read TGTGCCAGCAGTTACCTTGGGGGGAACACTGAAGCTTTCTTT. Translation gives CASSYLGGNTEAFF.

The V call is TRBV4-3, the J call TRBJ1-2; D unresolved. V was trimmed by 1 base and J by 0 bases, leaving 6 bases between them. The CDR3 has 14 amino acids. Germline CDR1 reads LGHNA; CDR2 reads YSLEER. The CDR3 reads CASSQGRPNYGYTF. In nucleotides, the CDR3 is TGCGCCAGCAGCCAAGGGAGACCTAACTATGGCTACACCTTC.

The V gene is TRBV7-6, the J gene TRBJ2-7; maybe TRBD2 (6 bases). V lost 4 bases and J 0 bases, leaving 10 bases between the germline ends. Germline assignment: CDR1 SGHVS and CDR2 FNYEAQ. This CDR3 is 14 amino acids long. The CDR3 is CASSSGATSYEQYF. The CDR3 region has the DNA TGTGCCAGCAGCTCGGGAGCCACCTCCTACGAGCAGTACTTC. Combining the CDR3 with reference TRBV7-6 and TRBJ2-7 gives the whole variable domain GAGVSQSPRYKVTKRGQDVALRCDPISGHVSLYWYRQALGQGPEFLTYFNYEAQQDKSGLPNDRFSAERPEGSISTLTIQRTEQRDSAMYRCASSSGATSYEQYFGPGTRLTVT.

This chain connects TRBV5-4 to TRBJ1-1; D call uncertain. The CDR3 sequence is 12 residues long. CDR1 SGHNT and CDR2 YYREEE come from the germline V gene (reference sequence). V was cut by 6 bases and J by 1 base, with 7 bases left in between. CDR3 sequence: CASTGANTEAFF. CDR3 DNA: TGTGCCAGCACTGGTGCGAACACTGAAGCTTTCTTT.

Note on this clone: Other DNA sequences in the same sample also yield this CDR3. The chain is built from TRBV19 and TRBJ1-6; a possible D gene is TRBD1 (6 bases). Trimming took 2 bases from V and 7 from J, leaving 9 bases between them. Per the germline V gene, CDR1 is LNHDA and CDR2 is SQIVND (reference sequence). The CDR3 sequence is 14 residues long. CDR3 bases: TGTGCCAGTAGTATATCACAGGGAAATTCACCCCTCCACTTT. Residues: CASSISQGNSPLHF.

The chain joins TRBV7-9 to TRBJ1-3; D is undetermined. Germline assignment: CDR1 SEHNR and CDR2 FQNEAQ (reference sequence). The ends were cut back, 2 bases at V and 0 bases at J, with 8 bases in the middle. CDR3 length equals 15 residues. DNA for the CDR3: TGTGCCAGCAGCTTACATCAGAGCTCTGGAAACACCATATATTTT. It yields the protein CASSLHQSSGNTIYF. The whole variable domain, filled in from reference TRBV7-9 and TRBJ1-3, reads DTGVSQNPRHKITKRGQNVTFRCDPISEHNRLYWYRQTLGQGPEFLTYFQNEAQLEKSRLLSDRFSAERPKGSFSTLEIQRTEQGDSAMYLCASSLHQSSGNTIYFGEGSWLTVV.

The V gene is TRBV6-1, the J gene TRBJ2-7, with 9 nucleotides matching TRBD1. With 5 bases clipped from V and 7 bases from J, the junction kept 9 bases outside the gene matches. CDR1 is MNHNS and CDR2 is SASEGT in the germline V gene. The CDR3 is 14 amino acids. CDR3 sequence (DNA): TGTGCCAGCAGTCCCCGGGACAGGGCGAGGGAGCAGTACTTC. This encodes CASSPRDRAREQYF.

V gene TRBV6-5 combines with J gene TRBJ2-3; no clear D. Germline V lookup: CDR1 MNHEY, CDR2 SVGAGI. V lost 6 bases, J lost 5 bases, and 3 bases lay in between. CDR3 length: 10 amino acids. The CDR3 nucleotides read TGTGCCAGCAGGGAAGATACGCAGTATTTT. Its translation: CASREDTQYF.